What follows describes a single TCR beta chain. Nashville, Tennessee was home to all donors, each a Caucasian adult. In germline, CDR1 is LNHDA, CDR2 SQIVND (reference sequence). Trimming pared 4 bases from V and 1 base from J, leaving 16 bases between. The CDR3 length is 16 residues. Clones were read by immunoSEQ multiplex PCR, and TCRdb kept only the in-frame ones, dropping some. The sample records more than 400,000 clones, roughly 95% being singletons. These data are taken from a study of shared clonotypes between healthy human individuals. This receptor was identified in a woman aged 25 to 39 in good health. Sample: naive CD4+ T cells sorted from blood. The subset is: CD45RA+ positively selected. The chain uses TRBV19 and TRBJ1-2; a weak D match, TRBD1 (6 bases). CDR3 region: CASSTNPDRLNYGYTF. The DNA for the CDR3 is TGTGCCAGTAGTACCAACCCGGACAGACTTAACTATGGCTACACCTTC.